This T cell receptor (beta chain) was captured in a study of blood T cell repertoires in COVID-19. Measured with immunoSEQ multiplex PCR; TCRdb has only the in-frame clones, and not every one. The data show 140,000 to 150,000 clones, 70% to 90% seen once. The sequence was obtained from a middle-aged woman with active or convalescent COVID-19. Specimen: peripheral blood.

CDR3 nucleotide sequence: TGTGCCAGCAGAGCCGGGACAGGATTTTATGGCTACACCTTC. Its translation: CASRAGTGFYGYTF. The rearrangement links TRBV2 to TRBJ1-2, with 8 bases matching TRBD1. The CDR3 length is 14 residues. Per the germline V gene, CDR1 is SNHLY and CDR2 is FYNNEI. V shed 6 bases and J 5 bases; nucleotides not matched to a gene: 8.